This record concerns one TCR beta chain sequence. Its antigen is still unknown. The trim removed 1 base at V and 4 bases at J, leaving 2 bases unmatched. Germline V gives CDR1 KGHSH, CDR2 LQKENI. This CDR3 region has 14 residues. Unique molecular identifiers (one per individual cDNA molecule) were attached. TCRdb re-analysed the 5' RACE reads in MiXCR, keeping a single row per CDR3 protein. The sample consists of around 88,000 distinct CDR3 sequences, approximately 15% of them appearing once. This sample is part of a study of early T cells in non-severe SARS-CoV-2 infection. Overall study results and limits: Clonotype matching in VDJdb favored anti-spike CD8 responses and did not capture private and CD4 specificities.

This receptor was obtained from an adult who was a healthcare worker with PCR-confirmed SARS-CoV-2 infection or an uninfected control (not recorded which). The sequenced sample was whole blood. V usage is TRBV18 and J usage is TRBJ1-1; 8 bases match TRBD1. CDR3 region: CASSPRTGSTEAFF. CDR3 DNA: TGTGCCAGCTCACCACGGACAGGGAGCACTGAAGCTTTCTTT.